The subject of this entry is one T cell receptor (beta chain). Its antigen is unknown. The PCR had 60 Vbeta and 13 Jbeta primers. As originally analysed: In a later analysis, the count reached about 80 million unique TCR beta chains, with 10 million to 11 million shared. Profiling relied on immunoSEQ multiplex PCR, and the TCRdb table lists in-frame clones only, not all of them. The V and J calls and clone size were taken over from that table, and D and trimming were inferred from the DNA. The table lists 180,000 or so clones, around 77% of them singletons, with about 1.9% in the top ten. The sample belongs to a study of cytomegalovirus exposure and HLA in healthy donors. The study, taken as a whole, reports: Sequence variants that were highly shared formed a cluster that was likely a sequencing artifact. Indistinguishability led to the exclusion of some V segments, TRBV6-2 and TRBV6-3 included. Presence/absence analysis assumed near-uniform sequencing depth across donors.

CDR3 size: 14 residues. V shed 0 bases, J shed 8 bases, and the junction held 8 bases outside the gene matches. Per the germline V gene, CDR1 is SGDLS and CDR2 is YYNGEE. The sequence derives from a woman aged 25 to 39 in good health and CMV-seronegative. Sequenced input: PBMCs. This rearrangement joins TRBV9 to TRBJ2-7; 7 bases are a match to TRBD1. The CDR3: CASSVEGAGAKQYF. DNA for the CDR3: TGTGCCAGCAGCGTAGAGGGGGCAGGGGCAAAGCAGTACTTC.